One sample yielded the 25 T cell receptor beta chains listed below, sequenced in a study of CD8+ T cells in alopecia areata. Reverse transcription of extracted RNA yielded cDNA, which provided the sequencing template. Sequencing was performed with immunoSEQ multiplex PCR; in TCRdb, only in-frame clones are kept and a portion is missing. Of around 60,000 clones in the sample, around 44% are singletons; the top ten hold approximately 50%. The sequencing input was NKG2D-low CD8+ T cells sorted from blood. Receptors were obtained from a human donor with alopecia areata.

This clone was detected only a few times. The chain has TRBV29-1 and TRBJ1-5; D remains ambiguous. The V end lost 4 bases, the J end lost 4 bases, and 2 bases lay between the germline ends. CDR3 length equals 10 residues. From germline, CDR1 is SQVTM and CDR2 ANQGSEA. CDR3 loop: CSVANQPQHF. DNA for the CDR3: TGCAGCGTTGCGAATCAGCCCCAGCATTTT.

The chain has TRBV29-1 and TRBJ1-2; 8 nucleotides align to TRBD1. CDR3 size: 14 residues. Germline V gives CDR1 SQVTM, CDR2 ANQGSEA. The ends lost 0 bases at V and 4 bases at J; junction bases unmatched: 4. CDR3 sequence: CSVEDEDRAYGYTF. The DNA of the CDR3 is TGCAGCGTTGAAGACGAGGACAGGGCCTATGGCTACACCTTC.

As DNA, the CDR3 is TGTGCCAGCAGTTACGGGCGGGACGCAGATACGCAGTATTTT. As protein: CASSYGRDADTQYF. The chain couples TRBV6-5 to TRBJ2-3, with D possibly being TRBD2 (6 bases). The CDR3 loop spans 14 amino acids. Germline CDR1 is MNHEY and CDR2 is SVGAGI. V dropped 2 bases and J dropped 4 bases, with 10 bases sitting between them.

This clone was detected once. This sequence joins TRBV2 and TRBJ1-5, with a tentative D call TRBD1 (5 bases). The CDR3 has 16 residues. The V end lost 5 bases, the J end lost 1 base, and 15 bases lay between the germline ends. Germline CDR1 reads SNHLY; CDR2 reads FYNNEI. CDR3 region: CASSLSGPLSNQPQHF. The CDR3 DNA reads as TGTGCCAGCAGTCTTTCGGGGCCCTTGAGCAATCAGCCCCAGCATTTT.

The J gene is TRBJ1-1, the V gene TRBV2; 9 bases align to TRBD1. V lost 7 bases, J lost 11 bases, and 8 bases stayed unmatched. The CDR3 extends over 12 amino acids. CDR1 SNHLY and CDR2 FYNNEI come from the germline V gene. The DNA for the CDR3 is TGTGCCAGCATAGGGGACAGGGTTCAGGCTTTCTTT. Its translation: CASIGDRVQAFF.

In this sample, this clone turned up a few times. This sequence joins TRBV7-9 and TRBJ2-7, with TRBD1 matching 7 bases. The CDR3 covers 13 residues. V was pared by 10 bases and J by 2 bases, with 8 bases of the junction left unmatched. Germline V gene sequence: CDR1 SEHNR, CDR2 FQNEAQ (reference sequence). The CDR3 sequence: CATRRDSTYEQYF. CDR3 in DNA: TGTGCCACGAGAAGGGACAGCACCTACGAGCAGTACTTC.

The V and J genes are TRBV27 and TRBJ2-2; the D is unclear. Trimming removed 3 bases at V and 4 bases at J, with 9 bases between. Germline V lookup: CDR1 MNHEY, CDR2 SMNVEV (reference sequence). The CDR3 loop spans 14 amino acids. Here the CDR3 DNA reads TGTGCCAGCAGTTTTAACAGTGCCACCGGGGAGCTGTTTTTT. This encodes CASSFNSATGELFF.

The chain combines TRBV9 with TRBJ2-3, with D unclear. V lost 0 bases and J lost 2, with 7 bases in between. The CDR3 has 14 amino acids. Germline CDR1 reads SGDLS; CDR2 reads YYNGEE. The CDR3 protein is CASSVDDFTDTQYF. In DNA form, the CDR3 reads TGTGCCAGCAGCGTAGATGATTTCACAGATACGCAGTATTTT.

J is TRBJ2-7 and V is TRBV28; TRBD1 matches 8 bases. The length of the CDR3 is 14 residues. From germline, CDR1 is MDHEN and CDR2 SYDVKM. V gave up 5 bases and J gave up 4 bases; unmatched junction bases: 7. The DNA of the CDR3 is TGTGCCAGCAGTCTCAGGGGGCTAGGGTACGAGCAGTACTTC. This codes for CASSLRGLGYEQYF.

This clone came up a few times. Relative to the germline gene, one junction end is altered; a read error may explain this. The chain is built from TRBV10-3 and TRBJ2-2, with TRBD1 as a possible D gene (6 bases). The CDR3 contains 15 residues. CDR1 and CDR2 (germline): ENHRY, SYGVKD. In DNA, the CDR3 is TGTGCCACCAGTGATCTGGACAGCCACACCGGGGAGCTGTTTTTT. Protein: CATSDLDSHTGELFF.

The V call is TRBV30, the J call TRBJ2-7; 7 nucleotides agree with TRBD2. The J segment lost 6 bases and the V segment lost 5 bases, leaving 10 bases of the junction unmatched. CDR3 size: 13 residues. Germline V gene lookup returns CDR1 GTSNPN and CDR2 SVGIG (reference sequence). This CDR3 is CAWAGGSFGEQYF. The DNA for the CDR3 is TGTGCCTGGGCAGGCGGGAGCTTTGGCGAGCAGTACTTC. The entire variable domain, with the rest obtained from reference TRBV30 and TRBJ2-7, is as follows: SQTIHQWPATLVQPVGSPLSLECTVEGTSNPNLYWYRQAAGRGLQLLFYSVGIGQISSEVPQNLSASRPQDRQFILSSKKLLLSDSGFYLCAWAGGSFGEQYFGPGTRLTVT.

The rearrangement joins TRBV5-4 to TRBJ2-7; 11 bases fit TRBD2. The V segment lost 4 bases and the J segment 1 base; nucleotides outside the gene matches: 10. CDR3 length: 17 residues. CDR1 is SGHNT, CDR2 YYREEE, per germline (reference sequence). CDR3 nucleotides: TGTGCCAGCAGCGTAGGACTAGCGGGCTTTGATTCCTACGAGCAGTACTTC. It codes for CASSVGLAGFDSYEQYF.

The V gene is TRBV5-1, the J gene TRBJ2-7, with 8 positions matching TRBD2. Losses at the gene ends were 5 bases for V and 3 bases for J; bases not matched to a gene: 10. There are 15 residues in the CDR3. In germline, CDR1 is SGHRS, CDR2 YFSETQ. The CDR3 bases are TGCGCCAGCAGAGGGGCACTAGCGGCTAGCTACGAGCAGTACTTC. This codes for CASRGALAASYEQYF.

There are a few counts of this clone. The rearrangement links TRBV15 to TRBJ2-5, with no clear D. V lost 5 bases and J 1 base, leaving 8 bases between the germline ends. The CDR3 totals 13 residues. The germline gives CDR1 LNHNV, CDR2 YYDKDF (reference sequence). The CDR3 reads CATSLVLQETQYF. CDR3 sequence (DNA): TGTGCCACCAGCCTGGTTCTCCAAGAGACCCAGTACTTC.

CDR3 nucleotides: TGTGCCAGCAGCGGCGGGACGGTCGTCTTCACAGATACGCAGTATTTT. Translated, it gives CASSGGTVVFTDTQYF. The chain joins TRBV5-4 to TRBJ2-3; possibly TRBD2 for D (6 bases). Germline CDR1 and CDR2: SGHNT and YYREEE (reference sequence). V lost 4 bases to trimming and J lost 2 bases, with 17 bases between them. The CDR3 sequence is 16 residues long. The variable domain in full, completed from reference TRBV5-4 and TRBJ2-3, reads ETGVTQSPTHLIKTRGQQVTLRCSSQSGHNTVSWYQQALGQGPQFIFQYYREEENGRGNFPPRFSGLQFPNYSSELNVNALELDDSALYLCASSGGTVVFTDTQYFGPGTRLTVL.

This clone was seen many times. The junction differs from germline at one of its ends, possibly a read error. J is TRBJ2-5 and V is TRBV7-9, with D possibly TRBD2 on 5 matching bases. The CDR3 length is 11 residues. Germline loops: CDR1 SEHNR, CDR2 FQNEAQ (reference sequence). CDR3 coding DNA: TGTGCCAGCAGCTCACCGGGGTCGAGGGACTTC. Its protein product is CASSSPGSRDF. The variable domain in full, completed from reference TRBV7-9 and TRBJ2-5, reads DTGVSQNPRHKITKRGQNVTFRCDPISEHNRLYWYRQTLGQGPEFLTYFQNEAQLEKSRLLSDRFSAERPKGSFSTLEIQRTEQGDSAMYLCASSSPGSRDFGPGTRLLVL.

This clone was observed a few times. The CDR3 loop reads CASSETGGNTGELFF. The CDR3 DNA reads TGTGCCAGCAGTGAAACAGGAGGAAACACCGGGGAGCTGTTTTTT. The chain couples TRBV6-4 to TRBJ2-2; D tentatively fits TRBD1 or TRBD2 (5 bases each). The germline V and J ends were trimmed by 3 bases and 2 bases, with 10 bases remaining between them. Germline loops: CDR1 MRHNA, CDR2 SNTAGT. The CDR3 totals 15 residues.

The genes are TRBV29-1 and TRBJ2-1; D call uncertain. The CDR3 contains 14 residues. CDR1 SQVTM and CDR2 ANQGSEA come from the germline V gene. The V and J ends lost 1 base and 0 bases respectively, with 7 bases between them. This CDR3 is CSVEGSSSYNEQFF. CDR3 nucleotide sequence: TGCAGCGTTGAAGGGTCGAGCTCCTACAATGAGCAGTTCTTC.

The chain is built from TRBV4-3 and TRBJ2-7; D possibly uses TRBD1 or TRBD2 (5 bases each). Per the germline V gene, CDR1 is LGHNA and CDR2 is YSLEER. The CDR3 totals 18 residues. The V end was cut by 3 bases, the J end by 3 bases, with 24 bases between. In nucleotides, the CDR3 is TGCGCCAGCAGCCATTTTCCGGGACCCTACCTGATGGGCTACGAGCAGTACTTC. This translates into CASSHFPGPYLMGYEQYF.

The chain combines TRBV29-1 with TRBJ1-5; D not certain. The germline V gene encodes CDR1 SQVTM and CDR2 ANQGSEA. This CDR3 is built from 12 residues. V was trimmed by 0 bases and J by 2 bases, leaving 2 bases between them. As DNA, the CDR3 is TGCAGCGTTGAAGATGGCAATCAGCCCCAGCATTTT. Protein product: CSVEDGNQPQHF.

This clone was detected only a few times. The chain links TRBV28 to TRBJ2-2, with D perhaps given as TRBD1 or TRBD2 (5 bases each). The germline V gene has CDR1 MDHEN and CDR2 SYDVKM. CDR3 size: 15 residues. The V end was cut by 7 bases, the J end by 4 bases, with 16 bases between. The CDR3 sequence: CASTSGTESTGELFF. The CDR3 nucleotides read TGTGCCAGCACCTCCGGGACGGAAAGCACCGGGGAGCTGTTTTTT.

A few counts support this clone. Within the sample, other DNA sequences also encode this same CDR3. CDR3 in amino acids: CSVMTGLYEQYF. CDR3 coding DNA: TGCAGCGTCATGACAGGGTTATACGAGCAGTACTTC. The rearrangement uses TRBV29-1 and TRBJ2-7, with TRBD1 identical over 7 bases. The CDR3 is 12 amino acids. V was clipped by 6 bases and J by 4 bases; unmatched bases: 6. Germline V gene lookup returns CDR1 SQVTM and CDR2 ANQGSEA.

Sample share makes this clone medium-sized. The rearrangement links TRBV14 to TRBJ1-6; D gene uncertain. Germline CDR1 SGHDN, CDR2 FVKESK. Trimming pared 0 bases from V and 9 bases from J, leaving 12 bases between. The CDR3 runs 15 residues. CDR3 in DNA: TGTGCCAGCAGCCAAGAATCGATCGAGGGTTCACCCCTCCACTTT. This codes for CASSQESIEGSPLHF.

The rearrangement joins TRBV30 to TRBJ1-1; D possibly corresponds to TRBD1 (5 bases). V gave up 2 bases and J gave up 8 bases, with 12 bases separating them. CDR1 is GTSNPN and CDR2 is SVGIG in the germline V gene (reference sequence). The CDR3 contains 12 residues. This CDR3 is CAWSTMTEEAFF. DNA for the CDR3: TGTGCCTGGAGTACGATGACAGAAGAAGCTTTCTTT.

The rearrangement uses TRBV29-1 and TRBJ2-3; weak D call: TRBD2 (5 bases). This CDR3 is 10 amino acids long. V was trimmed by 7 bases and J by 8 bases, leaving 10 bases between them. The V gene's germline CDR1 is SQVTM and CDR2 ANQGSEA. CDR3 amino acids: CSGAGRTQYF. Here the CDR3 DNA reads TGCAGCGGCGCGGGCCGTACGCAGTATTTT.